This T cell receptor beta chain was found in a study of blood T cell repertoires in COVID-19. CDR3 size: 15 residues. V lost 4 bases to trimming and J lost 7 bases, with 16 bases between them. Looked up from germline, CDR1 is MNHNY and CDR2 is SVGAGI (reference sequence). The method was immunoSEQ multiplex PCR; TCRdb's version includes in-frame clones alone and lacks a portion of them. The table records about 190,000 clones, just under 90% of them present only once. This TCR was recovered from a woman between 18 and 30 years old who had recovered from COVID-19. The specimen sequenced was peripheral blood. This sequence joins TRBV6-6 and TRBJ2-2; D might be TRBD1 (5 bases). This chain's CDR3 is CASSSLGVTSGELFF. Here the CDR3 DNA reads TGTGCCAGCAGTTCCTTAGGGGTAACGAGCGGGGAGCTGTTTTTT.